These 30 T cell receptor beta chains share one sample of origin, sequenced in a study of cytomegalovirus exposure and HLA in healthy donors (dated by TCRdb to 2016 to 2017). Libraries were constructed by the immunoSEQ multiplex PCR assay. The multiplex PCR relied on a mix of 60 forward primers for TCR Vbeta segments and 13 reverse primers for TCR Jbeta segments. The source is immuneACCESS, and TCRdb retained only in-frame sequences with V and J called. Part of the clones is not carried over; for the studies checked, unresolved V genes explain less than half of this, and the remainder is unexplained. A total of approximately 150,000 clones appear in this sample, roughly 80% of them only once. The top ten clonotypes cover about 4.3% of the sample. The sequenced sample was PBMCs. Receptor source: a woman aged 40 to 50 in good health and CMV-seropositive.

The V and J genes are TRBV6-1 and TRBJ2-1, with no clear D. The germline gives CDR1 MNHNS, CDR2 SASEGT. The CDR3 extends over 13 amino acids. Trimming took 3 bases from V and 8 from J, leaving 11 bases between them. The CDR3 DNA follows: TGTGCCAGCAGTGACTACGCCATTCATGAGCAGTTCTTC. Its protein product is CASSDYAIHEQFF.

As DNA, the CDR3 is TGCAGCGGACTCGGCGACACAGATACGCAGTATTTT. It specifies CSGLGDTDTQYF. The V and J genes are TRBV29-1 and TRBJ2-3; D gene unclear. Germline lookup yields CDR1 SQVTM and CDR2 ANQGSEA. The ends were cut back, 7 bases at V and 2 bases at J, with 10 bases in the middle. The CDR3 runs to 12 residues.

The rearrangement links TRBV7-3 to TRBJ2-2; a weak D match, TRBD1 (6 bases). Per germline, CDR1 SGHTA and CDR2 FQGTGA. Trimming removed 2 bases at V and 5 bases at J, with 12 bases between. The CDR3 runs to 15 residues. As DNA, the CDR3 is TGTGCCAGCAGCTTAGGGACAAGCCTTACCGGGGAGCTGTTTTTT. Residues: CASSLGTSLTGELFF.

The chain recombines TRBV4-1 with TRBJ2-5; D possibly corresponds to TRBD2 (6 bases). Trimming removed 2 bases at V and 3 bases at J, with 13 bases between. The CDR3 has 15 amino acids. Germline V gene lookup returns CDR1 MGHRA and CDR2 YSYEKL. The CDR3 bases are TGCGCCAGCAGCCAACGGGCGGGAACAGAAGAGACCCAGTACTTC. It codes for CASSQRAGTEETQYF.

This clone was observed a single time. The rearrangement uses TRBV19 and TRBJ2-1; TRBD1 matches 8 bases. The CDR3 is 16 amino acids. CDR1 LNHDA and CDR2 SQIVND come from the germline V gene (reference sequence). V shed 4 bases and J 7 bases; nucleotides not matched to a gene: 12. The CDR3 sequence: CASSKASGQALNEQFF. Written as DNA, the CDR3 is TGTGCCAGTAGTAAGGCGTCGGGACAGGCCTTGAATGAGCAGTTCTTC.

The V and J genes are TRBV15 and TRBJ2-2, with TRBD1 matching 7 bases. Trimming took 1 base from V and 1 from J; bases not matched to a gene: 3. Germline V gene lookup returns CDR1 LNHNV and CDR2 YYDKDF (reference sequence). There are 16 residues in the CDR3. The CDR3 here is CATSRGPGGNTGELFF. CDR3 bases: TGTGCCACCAGCAGAGGTCCAGGGGGGAACACCGGGGAGCTGTTTTTT.

This chain connects TRBV7-2 to TRBJ1-5, with 8 nucleotides matching TRBD1. V was pared by 5 bases and J by 2 bases, with 14 bases of the junction left unmatched. This CDR3 is 18 amino acids long. CDR1 is SGHTA and CDR2 is FQGNSA in the germline V gene. In DNA, the CDR3 is TGTGCCAGCAGCACCCATGGACAGGGAGCTTCGGGCAATCAGCCCCAGCATTTT. Its translation is CASSTHGQGASGNQPQHF.

V is TRBV27 and J is TRBJ2-3; the match to TRBD2 covers 14 bases. V shed 2 bases and J 3 bases; nucleotides not matched to a gene: 13. CDR1 is MNHEY and CDR2 is SMNVEV in the germline V gene (reference sequence). The CDR3 runs 20 residues. CDR3 residues: CASSLGLGLAGGSRTDTQYF. In nucleotides, the CDR3 is TGTGCCAGCAGTTTAGGACTAGGACTAGCGGGGGGCAGTCGTACAGATACGCAGTATTTT.

The chain employs TRBV10-3 and TRBJ2-1; the D gene is possibly TRBD1 (6 bases). CDR1 is ENHRY, CDR2 SYGVKD, per germline. V lost 0 bases to trimming and J lost 7 bases, with 13 bases between them. The CDR3 length is 15 residues. CDR3 nucleotide sequence: TGTGCCATCAGTGAGTCGGGGGCCCCACGGAATGAGCAGTTCTTC. Its protein product is CAISESGAPRNEQFF.

This clone was found once. As DNA, the CDR3 is TGTGCCAGCAGCCGGGAGACGGGGGGGCAGTCAGATACGCAGTATTTT. It encodes CASSRETGGQSDTQYF. The V and J genes are TRBV27 and TRBJ2-3, with 8 bases lining up with TRBD2. The ends lost 6 bases at V and 4 bases at J; junction bases unmatched: 12. This CDR3 contains 16 residues. Per the germline V gene, CDR1 is MNHEY and CDR2 is SMNVEV (reference sequence).

The J gene is TRBJ2-2, the V gene TRBV2; D is ambiguous. The V gene's germline CDR1 is SNHLY and CDR2 FYNNEI. Trimming left V 4 bases short and J 2 bases short, with 11 bases between. The CDR3 length is 15 residues. The CDR3 region is CASSVDGVNTGELFF. DNA of the CDR3: TGTGCCAGCAGTGTTGACGGAGTAAACACCGGGGAGCTGTTTTTT.

J is TRBJ2-7 and V is TRBV27; 7 nucleotides line up with TRBD2. This CDR3 has 13 residues. From germline, CDR1 is MNHEY and CDR2 SMNVEV (reference sequence). Germline trimming cut 6 bases from V and 3 bases from J; bases unmatched to any gene: 5. The CDR3 coding sequence is TGTGCCAGCAGCCGGACTAGGGACTACGAGCAGTACTTC. Protein product: CASSRTRDYEQYF.

The chain carries TRBV7-3 and TRBJ1-5; D unclear. Germline V gives CDR1 SGHTA, CDR2 FQGTGA. This CDR3 region has 18 residues. Trimming pared 8 bases from V and 5 bases from J, leaving 28 bases between. The CDR3 spells CASWVPGGFFSRDQPQHF. The CDR3 region has the DNA TGTGCCAGCTGGGTACCGGGAGGATTTTTTAGTCGAGATCAGCCCCAGCATTTT.

The rearrangement links TRBV13 to TRBJ2-6; D ambiguous. V lost 0 bases, J lost 2 bases, and 5 bases lay in between. The CDR3 has 15 residues. In germline, CDR1 is PRHDT, CDR2 FYEKMQ (reference sequence). CDR3 DNA sequence: TGTGCCAGCAGCTTAGGGACACCTGGGGCCAACGTCCTGACTTTC. This sequence encodes CASSLGTPGANVLTF. Variable domain in full (rest from reference TRBV13 and TRBJ2-6): AAGVIQSPRHLIKEKRETATLKCYPIPRHDTVYWYQQGPGQDPQFLISFYEKMQSDKGSIPDRFSAQQFSDYHSELNMSSLELGDSALYFCASSLGTPGANVLTFGAGSRLTVL.

J is TRBJ2-1 and V is TRBV7-2, with D possibly TRBD2 on 6 matching bases. The CDR3 runs to 13 residues. Germline CDR1 and CDR2: SGHTA and FQGNSA. Trimming shortened V by 2 bases and J by 10 bases, and 12 bases separated the two germline ends. CDR3 loop: CASSLILAGEQFF. The DNA for the CDR3 is TGTGCCAGCAGCTTAATATTGGCGGGGGAGCAGTTCTTC.

The chain is built from TRBV5-1 and TRBJ2-2; D is perhaps TRBD2 (5 bases). V dropped 6 bases and J dropped 2 bases, with 20 bases sitting between them. Germline V lookup: CDR1 SGHRS, CDR2 YFSETQ. CDR3 size: 17 residues. CDR3 nucleotides: TGCGCCAGCACCCCAATGGTAGCTCGGACTAACACCGGGGAGCTGTTTTTT. The encoded protein is CASTPMVARTNTGELFF.

In this sample, this clone turned up once. The V and J genes are TRBV6-5 and TRBJ2-1, with 7 bases that match TRBD1. In germline, CDR1 is MNHEY, CDR2 SVGAGI. Germline trimming cut 2 bases from V and 7 bases from J; bases unmatched to any gene: 5. This CDR3 is 14 amino acids long. The CDR3 protein is CASSYPDRANEQFF. The CDR3 nucleotides read TGTGCCAGCAGTTACCCTGACAGGGCAAATGAGCAGTTCTTC.

The chain links TRBV11-2 to TRBJ1-1, with TRBD1 identical over 7 bases. V was clipped by 2 bases and J by 1 base; unmatched bases: 4. The CDR3 runs 15 residues. Germline loops: CDR1 SGHAT, CDR2 FQNNGV. CDR3 sequence reads: CASSLRHRGNTEAFF. The CDR3 nucleotides read TGTGCCAGCAGCTTACGGCACAGGGGGAACACTGAAGCTTTCTTT.

The V gene is TRBV5-8, the J gene TRBJ2-7; D possibly corresponds to TRBD2 (6 bases). CDR1 and CDR2 (germline): SGHTS, YDEGEE. Trimming cost V 4 bases and J 0 bases, with 26 bases left between them. The length of the CDR3 is 19 residues. CDR3 sequence: CASSPPGGPLTGSSYEQYF. CDR3 nucleotides: TGTGCCAGCAGCCCCCCAGGCGGCCCGTTAACCGGGAGCTCCTACGAGCAGTACTTC. Full variable domain (remainder filled in from reference TRBV5-8 and TRBJ2-7): EAGVTQSPTHLIKTRGQQATLRCSPISGHTSVYWYQQALGLGLQFLLWYDEGEERNRGNFPPRFSGRQFPNYSSELNVNALELEDSALYLCASSPPGGPLTGSSYEQYFGPGTRLTVT.

The genes are TRBV9 and TRBJ2-7; 10 bases map to TRBD2. CDR1 and CDR2 from the germline V gene are SGDLS and YYNGEE. V dropped 3 bases and J dropped 6; count of bases not matched to a gene: 12. The CDR3 runs to 16 residues. Written as DNA, the CDR3 is TGTGCCAGCAGCGCTAGACCGGGACTAGCGTTTAGCGAGCAGTACTTC. Protein sequence: CASSARPGLAFSEQYF.

This clone is labeled medium-sized (0.01 to 0.1%). One junction end does not reproduce the germline sequence, and a read error may be involved. The chain carries TRBV7-2 and TRBJ1-1; the D is unclear. Looked up from germline, CDR1 is SGHTA and CDR2 is FQGNSA. This CDR3 is built from 14 residues. The CDR3: CASSLVREGTAAFF. CDR3 in DNA: TGTGCCAGCAGCTTAGTGCGTGAGGGTACTGCAGCTTTCTTT.

DNA of the CDR3: TGTGCCAGCAGCCCACAAACTTTCCCTAGAGAAAAACTGTTTTTT. Its translation is CASSPQTFPREKLFF. The genes are TRBV7-9 and TRBJ1-4; no clear D. The CDR3 extends over 15 amino acids. Trimming removed 5 bases at V and 8 bases at J, with 18 bases between. CDR1 is SEHNR and CDR2 is FQNEAQ in the germline V gene (reference sequence).

The gene calls are TRBV18 and TRBJ1-5; 8 nucleotides align to TRBD1. Germline V gives CDR1 KGHSH, CDR2 LQKENI. The CDR3 has 16 amino acids. V lost 4 bases, J lost 6 bases, and 11 bases stayed unmatched. The CDR3 nucleotides are TGTGCCAGCTCACTACGGGACAGGAGGGGGGGTCAGCCCCAGCATTTT. Translation: CASSLRDRRGGQPQHF. The full variable domain, in which reference TRBV18 and TRBJ1-5 provide the parts outside the CDR3, is NAGVMQNPRHLVRRRGQEARLRCSPMKGHSHVYWYRQLPEEGLKFMVYLQKENIIDESGMPKERFSAEFPKEGPSILRIQQVVRGDSAAYFCASSLRDRRGGQPQHFGDGTRLSIL.

J is TRBJ2-2 and V is TRBV10-3; weak D call: TRBD2 (7 bases). Trimming removed 8 bases at V and 2 bases at J, with 12 bases between. Germline values: CDR1 ENHRY, CDR2 SYGVKD. This CDR3 has 14 amino acids. The CDR3, as DNA: TGTGCCATCCTCGGGGGGCCCAACACCGGGGAGCTGTTTTTT. It encodes CAILGGPNTGELFF.

This clone was detected once. The chain recombines TRBV5-4 with TRBJ2-6, with D tentatively TRBD1 (5 bases). V lost 4 bases and J lost 0, with 11 bases in between. This CDR3 is 16 amino acids long. The germline V gene encodes CDR1 SGHNT and CDR2 YYREEE (reference sequence). The CDR3 bases are TGTGCCAGCAGCCGAGCAGGGATCTCTGGGGCCAACGTCCTGACTTTC. Amino acid sequence: CASSRAGISGANVLTF.

The chain recombines TRBV7-9 with TRBJ1-2, with D uncertain. The V gene lost 3 bases and the J gene lost 6 bases, with 11 bases spanning the gap. Per the germline V gene, CDR1 is SEHNR and CDR2 is FQNEAQ (reference sequence). The CDR3 has 13 residues. Written as DNA, the CDR3 is TGTGCCAGCAGCTTTGCGGATTCGGATGGCTACACCTTC. This encodes CASSFADSDGYTF.

The chain recombines TRBV4-3 with TRBJ1-6, with 7 nucleotides matching TRBD1. The ends lost 2 bases at V and 5 bases at J; junction bases unmatched: 0. Per the germline V gene, CDR1 is LGHNA and CDR2 is YSLEER. This CDR3 is 14 amino acids long. The CDR3 DNA reads TGCGCCAGCAGCCAAACAGGGGATAATTCACCCCTCCACTTT. It encodes CASSQTGDNSPLHF.

The chain has TRBV7-9 and TRBJ1-5; the match to TRBD1 covers 7 bases. From germline, CDR1 is SEHNR and CDR2 FQNEAQ (reference sequence). Unmatched junction bases numbered 3, after V lost 1 base and J lost 3 bases. This CDR3 contains 15 residues. CDR3 sequence: CASSLGGTDNQPQHF. The DNA of the CDR3 is TGTGCCAGCAGCTTAGGAGGGACAGACAATCAGCCCCAGCATTTT.

The rearrangement joins TRBV12-5 to TRBJ2-3, with 9 bases identical to TRBD2. Germline CDR1 and CDR2: LGHNT and FRNRAP. This CDR3 region has 13 residues. J was trimmed by 6 bases and V by 6 bases; bases with no gene match: 4. In nucleotides, the CDR3 is TGTGCTAGTGGATTAGCGGGAGTTGATACGCAGTATTTT. It codes for CASGLAGVDTQYF.

This chain connects TRBV21-1 to TRBJ1-6; TRBD1 is the table's D call and was not checked against the DNA. TRBV21-1 represents a pseudogene. The CDR3 sequence is 20 residues long. CDR3 sequence: CASSTKSPGQGAIDNSPLHF. CDR3 nucleotides: TGTGCCAGCAGCACTAAATCCCCGGGACAGGGGGCCATCGATAATTCACCCCTCCACTTT.